This TCR beta chain derives from a study of radiation and T cells in renal cell carcinoma. Background on the study: Nephrectomy followed 15 Gy stereotactic body radiation by 4 weeks.

This table comes from immunoSEQ multiplex PCR, and its TCRdb copy is limited to in-frame clones, with some not included. The table records around 46,000 clones, roughly 80% of them present only once. About this clone itself: Its antigen is not known.

As to time point: baseline pretreatment blood. Sample treatment: 15 Gy SBRT to primary tumor, nephrectomy 4 weeks later. Serial blood draws occurred at baseline and 2 and 4 weeks post-SBRT. General study findings and limits: From baseline, blood top tumor clonotypes peaked at 2 weeks post-radiation.

This TCR came from a woman in her 70s with renal cell carcinoma. The sequences come from blood, collected from a patient whose treatment included radiotherapy and nephrectomy.

The CDR3 DNA sequence: TGTGCCAGCAGCCAATTCGTACAGGGGGTAGGGGAGCAGTACTTC. As protein: CASSQFVQGVGEQYF. The chain couples TRBV14 to TRBJ2-7; 8 bases line up with TRBD1. The length of the CDR3 is 15 residues. Germline V lookup: CDR1 SGHDN, CDR2 FVKESK. V was pared by 2 bases and J by 7 bases, with 10 bases of the junction left unmatched. Full variable domain (rest looked up from reference TRBV14 and TRBJ2-7): EAGVTQFPSHSVIEKGQTVTLRCDPISGHDNLYWYRRVMGKEIKFLLHFVKESKQDESGMPNNRFLAERTGGTYSTLKVQPAELEDSGVYFCASSQFVQGVGEQYFGPGTRLTVT.